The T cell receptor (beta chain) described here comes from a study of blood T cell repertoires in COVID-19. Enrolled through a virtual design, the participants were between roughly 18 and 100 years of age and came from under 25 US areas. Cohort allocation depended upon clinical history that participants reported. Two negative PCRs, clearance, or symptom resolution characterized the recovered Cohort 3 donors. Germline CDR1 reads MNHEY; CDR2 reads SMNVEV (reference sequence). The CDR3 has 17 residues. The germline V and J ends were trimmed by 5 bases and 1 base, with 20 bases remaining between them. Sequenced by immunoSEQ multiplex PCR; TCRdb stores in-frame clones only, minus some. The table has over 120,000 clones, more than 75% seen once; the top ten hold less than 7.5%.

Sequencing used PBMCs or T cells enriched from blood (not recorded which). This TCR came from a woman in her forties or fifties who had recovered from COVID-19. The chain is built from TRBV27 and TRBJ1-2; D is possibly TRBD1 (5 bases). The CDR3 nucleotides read TGTGCCAGCAGTCCTCGTGGGGGGGGACTTCTTAACTATGGCTACACCTTC. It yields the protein CASSPRGGGLLNYGYTF.